The 17 T cell receptor beta chains below all came from one sample that was sequenced in a study of cytomegalovirus exposure and HLA in healthy donors. PCR involved 60 Vbeta and 13 Jbeta primers. The assay was immunoSEQ multiplex PCR, and TCRdb's table has in-frame clones only and misses some. The sample shows 110,000 to 150,000 clones, around 78% of them seen only once. Sequencing used PBMCs. Source of these receptors: a woman aged 18-29 years in good health and CMV-seropositive.

This sequence joins TRBV5-1 and TRBJ2-7, with TRBD1 matching over 10 bases. Germline trimming cut 5 bases from V and 1 base from J; bases unmatched to any gene: 6. The CDR3 runs 15 residues. Germline loops: CDR1 SGHRS, CDR2 YFSETQ. The CDR3 region is CASRAGTGESYEQYF. The CDR3 coding sequence is TGCGCCAGCAGGGCCGGGACAGGGGAGTCCTACGAGCAGTACTTC.

This clone was detected once. The chain has TRBV5-1 and TRBJ1-4, with D possibly TRBD1 on 5 matching bases. With 2 bases removed from V and 8 bases from J, the gap between germline ends came to 16 bases. Germline lookup yields CDR1 SGHRS and CDR2 YFSETQ. The CDR3 has 15 residues. The CDR3 sequence is CASSLWSGLREKLFF. CDR3 DNA: TGCGCCAGCAGCTTATGGTCAGGGTTAAGAGAAAAACTGTTTTTT.

V and J are TRBV7-9 and TRBJ1-2, with D possibly being TRBD1 (6 bases). Trimming took off 3 bases at V and 8 bases at J, with 16 bases between the two ends. The V gene's germline CDR1 is SEHNR and CDR2 FQNEAQ (reference sequence). CDR3 length: 14 amino acids. The CDR3 sequence: CASSFAQGARGYTF. CDR3 in DNA: TGTGCCAGCAGCTTCGCACAGGGCGCGAGGGGCTACACCTTC.

The V gene is TRBV5-1, the J gene TRBJ2-5; 8 nucleotides agree with TRBD1. The ends lost 0 bases at V and 2 bases at J; junction bases unmatched: 3. CDR1 SGHRS and CDR2 YFSETQ come from the germline V gene. The length of the CDR3 is 15 residues. The CDR3 spells CASSLDGQGQETQYF. The CDR3 region has the DNA TGCGCCAGCAGCTTGGACGGACAGGGACAAGAGACCCAGTACTTC.

The chain is built from TRBV4-2 and TRBJ1-4; 7 nucleotides align to TRBD1. The J segment lost 2 bases and the V segment lost 1 base, leaving 10 bases of the junction unmatched. CDR1 is LGHNA, CDR2 YNFKEQ, per germline. The CDR3 runs 18 residues. The DNA of the CDR3 is TGTGCCAGCAGCCAAGTACCCCTACCGGGACAGACTAATGAAAAACTGTTTTTT. Its translation is CASSQVPLPGQTNEKLFF.

The V and J genes are TRBV5-6 and TRBJ2-2; 10 nucleotides align to TRBD2. Germline V CDR1 and CDR2: SGHDT, YYEEEE. Germline trimming cut 2 bases from V and 7 bases from J; bases unmatched to any gene: 5. The CDR3 sequence is 15 residues long. CDR3 DNA sequence: TGTGCCAGCAGCTTACTAGCGGGGAAGCTCGGGGAGCTGTTTTTT. This encodes CASSLLAGKLGELFF.

This clone was picked up a small number of times. V and J are TRBV6-5 and TRBJ1-3; unclear D gene. V was shortened by 6 bases and J by 0 bases, with 12 bases between the two germline ends. Germline CDR1 reads MNHEY; CDR2 reads SVGAGI. The length of the CDR3 is 15 residues. For the CDR3, the DNA is TGTGCCAGCAGCCAAGAGGCGGGCTCTGGAAACACCATATATTTT. Its translation is CASSQEAGSGNTIYF.

V and J are TRBV5-1 and TRBJ1-1, with 8 bases identical to TRBD1. The CDR3 spans 15 residues. Germline values: CDR1 SGHRS, CDR2 YFSETQ. J gave up 0 bases and V 4 bases, and 5 bases lay outside the gene matches. CDR3 in DNA: TGCGCCAGCAGCAGCCGACAGGGGATGAACACTGAAGCTTTCTTT. This sequence encodes CASSSRQGMNTEAFF.

The rearrangement joins TRBV9 to TRBJ2-5; 7 nucleotides agree with TRBD1. The CDR3 spans 15 residues. V was clipped by 5 bases and J by 3 bases; unmatched bases: 10. Germline V gives CDR1 SGDLS, CDR2 YYNGEE. CDR3 sequence: CASSDTRQGEETQYF. In nucleotides, the CDR3 is TGTGCCAGCAGTGATACTCGACAGGGAGAAGAGACCCAGTACTTC. The entire variable domain, with the rest obtained from reference TRBV9 and TRBJ2-5, is as follows: DSGVTQTPKHLITATGQRVTLRCSPRSGDLSVYWYQQSLDQGLQFLIQYYNGEERAKGNILERFSAQQFPDLHSELNLSSLELGDSALYFCASSDTRQGEETQYFGPGTRLLVL.

The chain is built from TRBV10-3 and TRBJ2-7; D is perhaps TRBD2 (5 bases). Germline CDR1 is ENHRY and CDR2 is SYGVKD. The V end lost 6 bases, the J end lost 3 bases, and 15 bases lay between the germline ends. This CDR3 region has 14 residues. CDR3 sequence: CAIRRLDRGYEQYF. The CDR3 region has the DNA TGTGCCATCAGACGCCTTGATCGGGGCTACGAGCAGTACTTC.

V is TRBV5-1 and J is TRBJ1-2; no reliable D call. The CDR3 is 14 amino acids. Germline V gene sequence: CDR1 SGHRS, CDR2 YFSETQ. V was clipped by 0 bases and J by 2 bases, with 8 bases between them. CDR3 region: CASSLGQSNYGYTF. CDR3 sequence (DNA): TGCGCCAGCAGCTTGGGGCAGTCAAACTATGGCTACACCTTC.

J is TRBJ2-5 and V is TRBV4-1; D is undetermined. The CDR3 is 15 residues long. The ends were cut back, 1 base at V and 2 bases at J, with 11 bases in the middle. Germline-derived CDR1 and CDR2 are MGHRA and YSYEKL. Here the CDR3 DNA reads TGCGCCAGCAGCCAAGTCGGTAGCTCTCAAGAGACCCAGTACTTC. Protein sequence: CASSQVGSSQETQYF.

The chain employs TRBV21-1 and TRBJ1-1; TRBD1 reflects the table's D call only, with no check against the DNA. TRBV21-1 is tagged as a pseudogene. This CDR3 comprises 15 residues. The CDR3 DNA reads as TGTGCCAGCAGCAAAGCGCGACAGTTGAACACTGAAGCTTTCTTT. Its translation is CASSKARQLNTEAFF.

The V gene is TRBV14, the J gene TRBJ2-3; tentatively, D is TRBD2 (5 bases). The CDR3 totals 15 residues. V lost 0 bases and J 4 bases, leaving 11 bases between the germline ends. Germline V lookup: CDR1 SGHDN, CDR2 FVKESK. Written as DNA, the CDR3 is TGTGCCAGCAGCCAAGAGCGGGTTGGCGCAGATACGCAGTATTTT. It encodes CASSQERVGADTQYF.

The chain is built from TRBV6-5 and TRBJ1-2, with D possibly TRBD1 on 5 matching bases. This CDR3 comprises 13 residues. Trimming shortened V by 2 bases and J by 8 bases, and 12 bases separated the two germline ends. Germline CDR1 MNHEY, CDR2 SVGAGI. CDR3 loop: CASSYGHGGGYTF. Written as DNA, the CDR3 is TGTGCCAGCAGTTACGGACACGGGGGGGGCTACACCTTC.

V gene TRBV7-2 combines with J gene TRBJ2-7; TRBD1 agrees at 9 bases. The junction had 8 bases not matched to a gene; V was cut back by 3 bases and J by 5 bases. Germline values: CDR1 SGHTA, CDR2 FQGNSA. This CDR3 contains 15 residues. This chain's CDR3 is CASSFPGTGSDEQYF. The CDR3 nucleotides are TGTGCCAGCAGCTTCCCCGGGACAGGGAGCGACGAGCAGTACTTC.

This clone has only a few counts. The chain links TRBV14 to TRBJ2-3; 9 positions agree with TRBD1. The CDR3 loop spans 16 amino acids. V was pared by 4 bases and J by 0 bases, with 5 bases of the junction left unmatched. CDR1 SGHDN and CDR2 FVKESK come from the germline V gene. The CDR3 loop is CASSLRTGASTDTQYF. The CDR3 DNA reads TGTGCCAGCAGCCTCCGGACAGGGGCTAGCACAGATACGCAGTATTTT.